The T cell receptor beta chain under discussion was sequenced for a study of PD-1 blockade in classical Hodgkin lymphoma. Overall study context: A 3 mg/kg intravenous dose of nivolumab was received by patients every 2 weeks. General study results and limits: Newly diagnosed patients were said to have less baseline TCR diversity than healthy donors did. At C4D1, TCR diversity had climbed significantly for CD4+ cells, though not for CD8+ cells.

Only in-frame clones appear in the TCRdb table, and some are missing; sequencing was by immunoSEQ multiplex PCR. This table has tens of thousands of clones, roughly 90% appearing once. With respect to this clone: What it binds is not known.

The CDR3 extends over 15 amino acids. The V gene's germline CDR1 is SGHRS and CDR2 YFSETQ. The trim removed 0 bases at V and 8 bases at J, leaving 7 bases unmatched. Every single patient, without exception, relapsed after autologous stem cell transplantation, and brentuximab vedotin exposure varied. The V call is TRBV5-1, the J call TRBJ2-1, with 8 bases matching TRBD2. This sequence originates from a human donor with classical Hodgkin lymphoma. This material consisted of peripheral blood mononuclear cells (PBMCs), taken at baseline. CDR3 amino acids: CASSLGTSGNDEQFF. CDR3 nucleotides: TGCGCCAGCAGCTTGGGTACTAGCGGCAACGATGAGCAGTTCTTC.